This note documents a single T cell receptor (beta chain) sequence. Antigen unknown. Germline CDR1 and CDR2: ENHRY and SYGVKD. The CDR3 has 15 residues. The ends were cut back, 2 bases at V and 2 bases at J, with 11 bases in the middle. The entry originates in a study of cytomegalovirus exposure and HLA in healthy donors. As for the study in general: Roughly 180 million T cells yielded 117 million unique TCR beta sequences in earlier analysis.

Study-wide findings and caveats: Reportedly, cytomegalovirus status was diagnosed with high sensitivity and specificity. HLA allele associations emerged for some 16,000 TCR beta sequences in a later analysis, at 0.05 false discovery rate.

Primers: 60 Vbeta forward and 13 Jbeta reverse. Clones were sequenced by immunoSEQ multiplex PCR, and TCRdb holds only the in-frame ones, with some missing. The table lists some 140,000 clones, approximately 83% of them singletons. This clonotype was sampled from a man aged 40-55 years in good health and CMV-seronegative. The J gene is TRBJ2-3, the V gene TRBV10-3, with D perhaps matching TRBD1 (5 bases). Sequencing input: PBMCs. The CDR3 bases are TGTGCCATCAGTGAGGGCAGGGAAATCACAGATACGCAGTATTTT. It translates to CAISEGREITDTQYF.